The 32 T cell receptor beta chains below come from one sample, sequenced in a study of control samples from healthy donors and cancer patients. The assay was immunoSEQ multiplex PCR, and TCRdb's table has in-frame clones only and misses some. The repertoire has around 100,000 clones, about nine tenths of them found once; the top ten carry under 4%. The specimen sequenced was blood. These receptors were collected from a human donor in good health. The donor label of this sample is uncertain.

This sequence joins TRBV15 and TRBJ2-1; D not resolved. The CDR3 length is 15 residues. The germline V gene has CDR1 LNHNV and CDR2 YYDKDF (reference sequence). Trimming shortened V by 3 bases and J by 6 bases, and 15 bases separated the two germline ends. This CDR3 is CATSRDRVSVNEQFF. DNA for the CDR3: TGTGCCACCAGCAGGGATAGGGTCTCGGTCAATGAGCAGTTCTTC.

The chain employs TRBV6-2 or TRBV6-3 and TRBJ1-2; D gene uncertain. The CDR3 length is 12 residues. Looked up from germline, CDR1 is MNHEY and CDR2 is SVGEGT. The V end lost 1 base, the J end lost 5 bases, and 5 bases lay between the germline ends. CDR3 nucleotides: TGTGCCAGCAGTTACTTGGCTTATGGCTACACCTTC. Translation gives CASSYLAYGYTF.

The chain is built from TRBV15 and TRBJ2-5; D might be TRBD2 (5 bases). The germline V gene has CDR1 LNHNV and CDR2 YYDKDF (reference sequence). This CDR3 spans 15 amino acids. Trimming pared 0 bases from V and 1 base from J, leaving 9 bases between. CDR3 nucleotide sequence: TGTGCCACCAGCAGAGAAAGAGCGGTCCAAGAGACCCAGTACTTC. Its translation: CATSRERAVQETQYF.

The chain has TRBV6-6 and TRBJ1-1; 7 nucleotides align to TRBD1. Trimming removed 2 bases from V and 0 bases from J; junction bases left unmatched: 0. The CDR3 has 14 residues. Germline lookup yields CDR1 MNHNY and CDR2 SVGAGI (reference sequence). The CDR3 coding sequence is TGTGCCAGCAGTTACGGGACAGTGAACACTGAAGCTTTCTTT. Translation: CASSYGTVNTEAFF.

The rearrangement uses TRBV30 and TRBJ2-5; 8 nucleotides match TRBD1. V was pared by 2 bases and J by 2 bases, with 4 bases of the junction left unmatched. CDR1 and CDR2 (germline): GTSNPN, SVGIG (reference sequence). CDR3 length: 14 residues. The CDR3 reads CAWSRTGPQETQYF. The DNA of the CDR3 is TGTGCCTGGAGTCGGACAGGGCCTCAAGAGACCCAGTACTTC.

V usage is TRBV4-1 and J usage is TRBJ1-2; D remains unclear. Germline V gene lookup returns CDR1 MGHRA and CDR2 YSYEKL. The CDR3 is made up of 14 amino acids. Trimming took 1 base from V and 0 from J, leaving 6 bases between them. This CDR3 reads CASSQVTANYGYTF. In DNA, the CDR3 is TGCGCCAGCAGCCAAGTTACAGCTAACTATGGCTACACCTTC.

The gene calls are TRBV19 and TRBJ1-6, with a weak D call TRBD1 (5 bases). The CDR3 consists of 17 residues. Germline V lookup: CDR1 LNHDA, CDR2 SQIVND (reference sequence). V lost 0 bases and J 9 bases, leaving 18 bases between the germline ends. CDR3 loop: CASSIDTSWGNGSPLHF. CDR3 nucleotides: TGTGCCAGTAGTATAGATACCTCCTGGGGGAATGGTTCACCCCTCCACTTT.

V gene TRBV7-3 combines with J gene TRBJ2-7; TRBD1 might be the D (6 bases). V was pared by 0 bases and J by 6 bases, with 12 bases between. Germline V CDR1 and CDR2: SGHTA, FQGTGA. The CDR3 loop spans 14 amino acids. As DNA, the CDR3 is TGTGCCAGCAGCTTAACTCCTGGGGGCCTCGAGCAGTACTTC. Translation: CASSLTPGGLEQYF.

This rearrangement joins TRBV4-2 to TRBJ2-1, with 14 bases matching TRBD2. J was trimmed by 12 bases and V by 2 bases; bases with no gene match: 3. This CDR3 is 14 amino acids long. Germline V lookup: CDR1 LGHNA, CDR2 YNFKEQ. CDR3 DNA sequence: TGTGCCAGCAGCCAAAGGGGACTAGCGGGGGTGCAGTTCTTC. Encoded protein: CASSQRGLAGVQFF.

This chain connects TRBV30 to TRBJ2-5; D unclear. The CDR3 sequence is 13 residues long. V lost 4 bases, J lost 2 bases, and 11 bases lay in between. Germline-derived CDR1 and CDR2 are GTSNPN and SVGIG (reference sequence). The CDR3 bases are TGTGCCTGGACCCGGTCCTTACAAGAGACCCAGTACTTC. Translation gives CAWTRSLQETQYF. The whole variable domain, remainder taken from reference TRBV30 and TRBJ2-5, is SQTIHQWPATLVQPVGSPLSLECTVEGTSNPNLYWYRQAAGRGLQLLFYSVGIGQISSEVPQNLSASRPQDRQFILSSKKLLLSDSGFYLCAWTRSLQETQYFGPGTRLLVL.

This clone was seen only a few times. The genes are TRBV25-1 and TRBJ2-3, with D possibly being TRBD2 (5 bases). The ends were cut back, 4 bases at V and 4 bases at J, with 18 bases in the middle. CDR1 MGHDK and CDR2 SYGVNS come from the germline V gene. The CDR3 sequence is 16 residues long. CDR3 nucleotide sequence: TGTGCCAGCAGTGTCGAATACGGGGATGATGCAGATACGCAGTATTTT. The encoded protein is CASSVEYGDDADTQYF.

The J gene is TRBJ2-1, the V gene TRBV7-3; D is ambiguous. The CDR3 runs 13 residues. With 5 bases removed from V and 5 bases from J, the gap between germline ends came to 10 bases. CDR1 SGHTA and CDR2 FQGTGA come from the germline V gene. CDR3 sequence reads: CASSPSRDNEQFF. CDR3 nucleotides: TGTGCCAGCAGCCCGTCCCGAGACAATGAGCAGTTCTTC.

In nucleotides, the CDR3 is TGTGCCACCAGTGACCGACAGGCTCCGTTAACTGAAGCTTTCTTT. It yields the protein CATSDRQAPLTEAFF. The chain joins TRBV24-1 to TRBJ1-1; D is perhaps TRBD1 (6 bases). Germline-derived CDR1 and CDR2 are KGHDR and SFDVKD. Trimming removed 4 bases from V and 5 bases from J, with 16 bases in between. CDR3 length: 15 residues.

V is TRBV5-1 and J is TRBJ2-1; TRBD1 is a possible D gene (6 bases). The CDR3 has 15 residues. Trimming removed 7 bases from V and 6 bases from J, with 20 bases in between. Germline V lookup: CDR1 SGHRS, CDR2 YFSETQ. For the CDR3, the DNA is TGCGCCAGCGGGACGACAGGTGGCGCCGGCAATGAGCAGTTCTTC. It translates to CASGTTGGAGNEQFF.

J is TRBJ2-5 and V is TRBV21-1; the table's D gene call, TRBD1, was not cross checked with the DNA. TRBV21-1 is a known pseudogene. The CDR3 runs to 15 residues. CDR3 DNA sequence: TGTGCCAGCAGCAGGGCTGCAGGGGGCAGAGAGACCCAGTACTTC. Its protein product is CASSRAAGGRETQYF.

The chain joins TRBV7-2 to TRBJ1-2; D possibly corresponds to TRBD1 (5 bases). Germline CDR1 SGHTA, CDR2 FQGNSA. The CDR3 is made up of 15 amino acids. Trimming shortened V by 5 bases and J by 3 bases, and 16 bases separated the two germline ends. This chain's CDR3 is CASSPTGGAYYGYTF. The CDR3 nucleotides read TGTGCCAGCAGCCCCACTGGAGGGGCATACTATGGCTACACCTTC. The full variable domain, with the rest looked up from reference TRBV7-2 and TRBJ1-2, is GAGVSQSPSNKVTEKGKDVELRCDPISGHTALYWYRQSLGQGLEFLIYFQGNSAPDKSGLPSDRFSAERTGGSVSTLTIQRTQQEDSAVYLCASSPTGGAYYGYTFGSGTRLTVV.

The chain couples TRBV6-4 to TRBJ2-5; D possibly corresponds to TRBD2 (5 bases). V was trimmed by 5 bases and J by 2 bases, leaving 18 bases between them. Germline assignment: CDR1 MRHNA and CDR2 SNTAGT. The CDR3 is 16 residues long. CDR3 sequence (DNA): TGTGCCAGCAGTAATTCGGGGAATCGGAGGCAAGAGACCCAGTACTTC. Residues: CASSNSGNRRQETQYF.

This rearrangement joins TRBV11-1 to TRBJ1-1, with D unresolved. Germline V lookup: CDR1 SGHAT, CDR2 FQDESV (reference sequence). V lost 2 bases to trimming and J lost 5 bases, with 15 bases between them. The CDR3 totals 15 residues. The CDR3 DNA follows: TGTGCCAGCAGCTTAAAAGGGTCCGGGTCTACTGAAGCTTTCTTT. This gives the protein CASSLKGSGSTEAFF.

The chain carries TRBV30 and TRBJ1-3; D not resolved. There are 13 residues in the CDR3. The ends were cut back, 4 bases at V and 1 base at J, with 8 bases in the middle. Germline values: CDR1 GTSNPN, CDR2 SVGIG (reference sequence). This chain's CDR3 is CAWISRSGNTIYF. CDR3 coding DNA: TGTGCCTGGATCAGTAGATCTGGAAACACCATATATTTT.

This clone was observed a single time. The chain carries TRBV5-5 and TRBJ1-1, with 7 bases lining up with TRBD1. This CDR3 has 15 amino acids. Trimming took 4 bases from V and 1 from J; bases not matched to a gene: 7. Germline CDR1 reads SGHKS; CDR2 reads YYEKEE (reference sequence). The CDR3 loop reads CASSAPGTENTEAFF. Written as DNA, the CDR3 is TGTGCCAGCAGCGCCCCCGGGACAGAGAACACTGAAGCTTTCTTT. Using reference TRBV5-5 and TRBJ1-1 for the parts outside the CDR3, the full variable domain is DAGVTQSPTHLIKTRGQQVTLRCSPISGHKSVSWYQQVLGQGPQFIFQYYEKEERGRGNFPDRFSARQFPNYSSELNVNALLLGDSALYLCASSAPGTENTEAFFGQGTRLTVV.

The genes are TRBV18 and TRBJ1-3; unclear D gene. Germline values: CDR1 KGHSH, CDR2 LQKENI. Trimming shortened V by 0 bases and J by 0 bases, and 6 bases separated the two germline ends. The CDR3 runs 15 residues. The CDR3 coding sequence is TGTGCCAGCTCACCACCGTTCGACTCTGGAAACACCATATATTTT. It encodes CASSPPFDSGNTIYF.

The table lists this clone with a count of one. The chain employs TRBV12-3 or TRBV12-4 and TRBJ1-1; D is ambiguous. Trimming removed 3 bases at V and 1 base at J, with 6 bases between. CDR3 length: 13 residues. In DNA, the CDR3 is TGTGCCAGCAGTTTTCAGGAGAACACTGAAGCTTTCTTT. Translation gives CASSFQENTEAFF.

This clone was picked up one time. CDR3: CASSYSDRRGANVLTF. The DNA of the CDR3 is TGTGCCAGCAGTTACTCCGACAGAAGAGGGGCCAACGTCCTGACTTTC. The chain uses TRBV6-5 and TRBJ2-6; D might be TRBD1 (5 bases). V was trimmed by 0 bases and J by 4 bases, leaving 10 bases between them. Germline values: CDR1 MNHEY, CDR2 SVGAGI. The CDR3 runs 16 residues.

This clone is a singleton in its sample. The CDR3 reads CASRNKNRVTYEQYV. As DNA, the CDR3 is TGTGCCAGCCGTAACAAGAACAGGGTCACCTACGAGCAGTACGTC. The chain uses TRBV6-5 and TRBJ2-7, with D possibly TRBD1 on 6 matching bases. Trimming left V 8 bases short and J 2 bases short, with 19 bases between. The CDR3 length is 15 residues. Germline loops: CDR1 MNHEY, CDR2 SVGAGI.

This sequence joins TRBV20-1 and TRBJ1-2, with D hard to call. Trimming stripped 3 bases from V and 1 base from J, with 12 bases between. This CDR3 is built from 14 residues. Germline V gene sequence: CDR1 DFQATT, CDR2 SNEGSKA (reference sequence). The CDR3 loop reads CSASLRILNYGYTF. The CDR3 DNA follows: TGCAGTGCTAGTCTGCGGATCCTTAACTATGGCTACACCTTC.

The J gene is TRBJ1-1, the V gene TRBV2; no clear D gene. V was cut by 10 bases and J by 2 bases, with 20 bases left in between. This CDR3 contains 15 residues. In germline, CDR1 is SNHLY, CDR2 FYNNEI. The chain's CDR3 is CATPGRRVLNTEAFF. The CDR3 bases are TGTGCCACCCCGGGAAGGAGGGTCCTAAACACTGAAGCTTTCTTT. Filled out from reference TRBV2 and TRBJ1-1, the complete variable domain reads EPEVTQTPSHQVTQMGQEVILRCVPISNHLYFYWYRQILGQKVEFLVSFYNNEISEKSEIFDDQFSVERPDGSNFTLKIRSTKLEDSAMYFCATPGRRVLNTEAFFGQGTRLTVV.

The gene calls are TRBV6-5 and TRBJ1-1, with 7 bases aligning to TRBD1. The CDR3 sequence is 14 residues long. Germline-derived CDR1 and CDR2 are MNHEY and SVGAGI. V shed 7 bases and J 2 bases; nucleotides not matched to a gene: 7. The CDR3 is CASTLTGVNTEAFF. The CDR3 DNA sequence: TGTGCCAGCACCCTAACAGGGGTCAACACTGAAGCTTTCTTT.

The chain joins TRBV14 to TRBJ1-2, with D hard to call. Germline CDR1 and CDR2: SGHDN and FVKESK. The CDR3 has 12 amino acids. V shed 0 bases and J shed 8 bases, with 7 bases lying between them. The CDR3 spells CASSQEHGGYTF. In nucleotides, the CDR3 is TGTGCCAGCAGCCAAGAACACGGAGGCTACACCTTC.

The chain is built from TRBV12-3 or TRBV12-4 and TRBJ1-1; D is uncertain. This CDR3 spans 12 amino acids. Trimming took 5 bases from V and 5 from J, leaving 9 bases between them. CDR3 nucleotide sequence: TGTGCCAGCAGTAGGACGAGGACTGAAGCTTTCTTT. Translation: CASSRTRTEAFF.

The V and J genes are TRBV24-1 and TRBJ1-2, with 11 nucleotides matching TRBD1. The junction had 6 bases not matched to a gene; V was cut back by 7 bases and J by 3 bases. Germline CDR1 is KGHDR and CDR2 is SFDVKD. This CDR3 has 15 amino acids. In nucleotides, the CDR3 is TGTGCCACCAGCGGGACAGGGGGACCGCACTATGGCTACACCTTC. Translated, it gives CATSGTGGPHYGYTF.

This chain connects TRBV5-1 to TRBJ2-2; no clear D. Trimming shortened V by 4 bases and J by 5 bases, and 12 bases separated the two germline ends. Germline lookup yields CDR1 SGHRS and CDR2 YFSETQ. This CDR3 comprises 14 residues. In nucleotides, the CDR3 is TGCGCCAGCAGCCCATACATCGAAACCGGGGAGCTGTTTTTT. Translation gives CASSPYIETGELFF.

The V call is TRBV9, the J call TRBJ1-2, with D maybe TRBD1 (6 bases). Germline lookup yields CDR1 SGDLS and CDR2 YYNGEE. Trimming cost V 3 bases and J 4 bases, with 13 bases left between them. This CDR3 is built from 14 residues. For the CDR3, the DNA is TGTGCCAGCAGCGCCCTGACAGGAGGCTATGGCTACACCTTC. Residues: CASSALTGGYGYTF.